This T cell receptor beta chain emerged from a study of diagnostic markers for celiac disease (TCRdb year 2020). The sequencer was an Illumina MiSeq. The reads went through TCRdb reprocessing, and each CDR3 protein sequence gets one entry with no DNA. The table for this sample records 400 to 650 distinct CDR3 sequences. Around three quarters of the sample comes from the top ten. Worth noting for this clonotype: Its target antigen remains unknown.

From its cysteine to its phenylalanine, the CDR3 spans 13 amino acids. No DNA is recorded. This clonotype was sampled from a human donor. This table probably holds off-target reads from a library built for another chain. Sequencing used either unsorted cells or a sorted T cell fraction (not recorded which). Rearrangement joined TRBV12-3 or TRBV12-4 to TRBJ2-1; TCRdb proposes TRBD1, but this gene call is untestable without DNA. The CDR3 protein is CASSLTGISEQFF.